Each of the 10 T cell receptor beta chains below was sequenced from the same sample in a study of blood T cell repertoires in COVID-19. The data were produced by immunoSEQ multiplex PCR, yet TCRdb's version contains in-frame clones alone and is incomplete. The table lists 200,000 to 250,000 clones, 80% to 90% of them singletons, with 20% in the top ten. Sequenced input: peripheral blood. These receptors came from a man under 40 with active or convalescent COVID-19.

DNA for the CDR3: TGTGCCAGCAGCCGACTAGCGAGCACAGATACGCAGTATTTT. It encodes CASSRLASTDTQYF. This chain connects TRBV11-3 to TRBJ2-3, with 8 bases lining up with TRBD2. The CDR3 sequence is 14 residues long. The germline V gene encodes CDR1 SGHNT and CDR2 YENEEA. V dropped 5 bases and J dropped 0; count of bases not matched to a gene: 1.

The chain is built from TRBV3-1 (or the pseudogene TRBV3-2) and TRBJ1-4; D remains ambiguous. Germline V CDR1 and CDR2: LGHDT, YNNKEL (reference sequence). The ends were cut back, 0 bases at V and 5 bases at J, with 7 bases in the middle. This CDR3 comprises 14 residues. CDR3 amino acids: CASSQEQKNEKLFF. CDR3 in DNA: TGTGCCAGCAGCCAAGAACAGAAGAATGAAAAACTGTTTTTT.

The chain combines TRBV4-1 with TRBJ2-1; possibly TRBD2 for D (5 bases). Trimming pared 0 bases from V and 0 bases from J, leaving 15 bases between. The length of the CDR3 is 18 residues. Germline lookup yields CDR1 MGHRA and CDR2 YSYEKL. CDR3 sequence (DNA): TGCGCCAGCAGCCAAGATCGGCTAGCCCAAAGCTCCTACAATGAGCAGTTCTTC. As protein: CASSQDRLAQSSYNEQFF.

This chain joins TRBV20-1 and TRBJ1-2; D possibly corresponds to TRBD1 (6 bases). Germline values: CDR1 DFQATT, CDR2 SNEGSKA (reference sequence). V was trimmed by 5 bases and J by 3 bases, leaving 7 bases between them. The CDR3 has 11 residues. DNA for the CDR3: TGCAGTGCTCAGGGGCACTATGGCTACACCTTC. This encodes CSAQGHYGYTF.

This clone appeared a single time. This chain links TRBV4-2 with TRBJ2-1; 8 bases line up with TRBD2. CDR3 length equals 15 residues. Germline values: CDR1 LGHNA, CDR2 YNFKEQ. The V segment lost 4 bases and the J segment 10 bases; nucleotides outside the gene matches: 12. CDR3 nucleotides: TGTGCCAGCAGCCCTCCGGGACTAGTTGCAGACGAGCAGTTCTTC. This codes for CASSPPGLVADEQFF.

This chain joins TRBV9 and TRBJ2-1, with 9 bases identical to TRBD2. Germline V gene lookup returns CDR1 SGDLS and CDR2 YYNGEE. The CDR3 extends over 17 amino acids. V trimming: 0 bases; J trimming: 1 base; junction bases outside the gene matches: 5. CDR3 nucleotide sequence: TGTGCCAGCAGCGTAGGGGCTAGCGGGGCGTCCTACAATGAGCAGTTCTTC. Translating it yields CASSVGASGASYNEQFF.

The rearrangement uses TRBV6-6 and TRBJ1-6; D uncertain. Trimming removed 2 bases at V and 5 bases at J, with 13 bases between. The CDR3 length is 16 residues. CDR1 is MNHNY, CDR2 SVGAGI, per germline (reference sequence). The CDR3 loop reads CASSYAWEVDNSPLHF. Written as DNA, the CDR3 is TGTGCCAGCAGTTACGCCTGGGAGGTCGATAATTCACCCCTCCACTTT.

In this sample, this clone turned up once. V and J are TRBV7-2 and TRBJ1-5; the D is unclear. V was shortened by 5 bases and J by 3 bases, with 14 bases between the two germline ends. Per germline, CDR1 SGHTA and CDR2 FQGNSA. The CDR3 extends over 15 amino acids. CDR3 DNA sequence: TGTGCCAGCAGCCCACAAGCGGTTCCCAATCAGCCCCAGCATTTT. Translated: CASSPQAVPNQPQHF.

This clone was detected only a few times. The V gene is TRBV9, the J gene TRBJ1-2; 8 positions match TRBD1. There are 15 residues in the CDR3. Germline CDR1 is SGDLS and CDR2 is YYNGEE. Trimming removed 3 bases from V and 6 bases from J; junction bases left unmatched: 10. The DNA for the CDR3 is TGTGCCAGCAGCGCCCCGGGACAGGCCCCCCATGGCTACACCTTC. It specifies CASSAPGQAPHGYTF.

The J gene is TRBJ1-2, the V gene TRBV6-1; D might be TRBD1 (5 bases). This CDR3 is built from 13 residues. V was clipped by 3 bases and J by 2 bases, with 7 bases between them. CDR1 and CDR2 from the germline V gene are MNHNS and SASEGT. The CDR3: CASSEGQNYGYTF. The CDR3 bases are TGTGCCAGCAGTGAGGGGCAGAACTATGGCTACACCTTC.